The subject of this entry is one TCR beta chain. The CDR3 runs 16 residues. V lost 3 bases to trimming and J lost 4 bases, with 17 bases between them. CDR1 and CDR2 from the germline V gene are MNHEY and SMNVEV (reference sequence). The entry originates in a study of identical twins. The donor group consisted entirely of healthy Caucasians. TCRdb analysed the 5' RACE reads with MiXCR anew, one entry per CDR3 protein. Of approximately 700,000 distinct CDR3 sequences listed, over 15% are singletons. The sample was also reused in another study, on T cells expressing NK-cell markers. From that paper: Sorted CD3+CD56+NKG2C+, CD3+CD56+NKG2C- and CD3+CD56-NKG2C+ T cells supplied TCR beta repertoires.

This TCR came from a woman aged 18 to 35 in good health. The chain uses TRBV27 and TRBJ2-3, with D perhaps TRBD1 (8 bases). The sample comprised PBMCs. CDR3 sequence reads: CASSLQGAGVSDTQYF. CDR3 DNA: TGTGCCAGCAGTTTGCAGGGGGCGGGAGTCTCAGATACGCAGTATTTT.